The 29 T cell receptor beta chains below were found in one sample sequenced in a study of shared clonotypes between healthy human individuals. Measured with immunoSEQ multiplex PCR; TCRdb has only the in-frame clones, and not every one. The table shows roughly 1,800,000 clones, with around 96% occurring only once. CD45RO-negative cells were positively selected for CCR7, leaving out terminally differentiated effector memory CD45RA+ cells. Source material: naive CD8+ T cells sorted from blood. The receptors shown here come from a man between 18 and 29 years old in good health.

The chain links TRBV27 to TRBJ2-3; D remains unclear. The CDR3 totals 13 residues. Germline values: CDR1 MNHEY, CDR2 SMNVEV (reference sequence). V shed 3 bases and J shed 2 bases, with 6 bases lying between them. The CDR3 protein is CASSFLNTDTQYF. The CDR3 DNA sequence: TGTGCCAGCAGTTTTCTGAACACAGATACGCAGTATTTT.

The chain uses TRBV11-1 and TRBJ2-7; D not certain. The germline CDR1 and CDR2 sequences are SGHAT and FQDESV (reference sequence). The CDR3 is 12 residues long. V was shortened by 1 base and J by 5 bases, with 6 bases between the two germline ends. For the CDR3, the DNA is TGTGCCAGCAGCTTAGGGCAGGACGAGCAGTACTTC. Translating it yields CASSLGQDEQYF.

The CDR3 region is CASSTGLSYNEQFF. CDR3 nucleotide sequence: TGTGCCAGCAGCACTGGACTTTCTTACAATGAGCAGTTCTTC. The gene calls are TRBV11-2 and TRBJ2-1; the D gene is possibly TRBD2 (5 bases). V was trimmed by 5 bases and J by 4 bases, leaving 12 bases between them. CDR3 size: 14 residues. The germline CDR1 and CDR2 sequences are SGHAT and FQNNGV.

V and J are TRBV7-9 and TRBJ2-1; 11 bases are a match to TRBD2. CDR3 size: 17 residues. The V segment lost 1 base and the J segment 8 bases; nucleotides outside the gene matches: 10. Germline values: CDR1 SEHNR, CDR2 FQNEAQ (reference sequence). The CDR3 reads CASSLGLAGGGLDEQFF. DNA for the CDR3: TGTGCCAGCAGCTTAGGGCTAGCGGGAGGAGGCCTGGATGAGCAGTTCTTC.

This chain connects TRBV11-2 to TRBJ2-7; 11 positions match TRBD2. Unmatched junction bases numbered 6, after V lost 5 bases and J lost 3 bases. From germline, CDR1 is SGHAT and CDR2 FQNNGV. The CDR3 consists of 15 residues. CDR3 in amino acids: CASSLTTSGIYEQYF. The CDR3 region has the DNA TGTGCCAGCAGCCTTACGACTAGCGGGATCTACGAGCAGTACTTC.

The CDR3 region is CASNPKGTTYRLTDTQYF. The CDR3, as DNA: TGTGCCAGCAACCCCAAAGGGACAACCTATCGTTTAACAGATACGCAGTATTTT. The genes are TRBV27 and TRBJ2-3; perhaps TRBD1 as D (6 bases). Trimming stripped 7 bases from V and 3 bases from J, with 26 bases between. This CDR3 has 18 amino acids. Germline CDR1 is MNHEY and CDR2 is SMNVEV (reference sequence).

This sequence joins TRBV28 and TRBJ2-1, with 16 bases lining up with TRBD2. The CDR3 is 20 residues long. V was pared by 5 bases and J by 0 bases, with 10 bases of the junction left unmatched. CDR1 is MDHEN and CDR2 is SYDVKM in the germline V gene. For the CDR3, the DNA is TGTGCCAGCAGTCAGTCGGGACTAGCGGGGGGGTTTAGCTCCTACAATGAGCAGTTCTTC. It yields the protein CASSQSGLAGGFSSYNEQFF.

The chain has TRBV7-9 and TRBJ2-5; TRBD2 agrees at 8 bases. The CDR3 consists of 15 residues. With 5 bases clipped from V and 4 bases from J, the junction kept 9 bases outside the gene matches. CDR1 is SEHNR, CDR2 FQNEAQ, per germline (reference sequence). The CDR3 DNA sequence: TGTGCCAGCAGCGCGAGCGGGGGCTATGTAGAGACCCAGTACTTC. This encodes CASSASGGYVETQYF.

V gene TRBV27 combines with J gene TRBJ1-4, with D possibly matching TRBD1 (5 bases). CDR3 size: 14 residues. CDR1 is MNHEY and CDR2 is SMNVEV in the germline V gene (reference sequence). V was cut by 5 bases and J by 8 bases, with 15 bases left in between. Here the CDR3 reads CASSGTGVWEKLFF. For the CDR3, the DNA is TGTGCCAGCAGTGGTACGGGGGTATGGGAAAAACTGTTTTTT.

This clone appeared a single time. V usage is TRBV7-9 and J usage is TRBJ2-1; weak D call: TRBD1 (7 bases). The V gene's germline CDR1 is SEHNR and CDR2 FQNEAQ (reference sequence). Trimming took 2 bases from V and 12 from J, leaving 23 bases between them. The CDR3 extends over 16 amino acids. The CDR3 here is CASSLRAGGLLEGQFF. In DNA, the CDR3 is TGTGCCAGCAGCTTACGGGCAGGGGGACTCCTTGAAGGGCAGTTCTTC.

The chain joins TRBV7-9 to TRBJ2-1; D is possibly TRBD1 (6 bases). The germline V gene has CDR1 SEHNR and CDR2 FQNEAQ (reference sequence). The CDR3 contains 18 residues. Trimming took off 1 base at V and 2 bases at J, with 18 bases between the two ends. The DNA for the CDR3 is TGTGCCAGCAGCTTAGTTAGTGTGGGGGCTCCAGCCTACAATGAGCAGTTCTTC. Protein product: CASSLVSVGAPAYNEQFF.

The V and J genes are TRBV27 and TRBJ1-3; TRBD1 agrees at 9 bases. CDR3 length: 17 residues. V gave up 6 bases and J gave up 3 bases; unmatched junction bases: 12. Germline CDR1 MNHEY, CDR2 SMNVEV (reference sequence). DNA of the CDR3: TGTGCCAGCAGCCAAATTACAGGGGGCTCAAATGGAAACACCATATATTTT. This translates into CASSQITGGSNGNTIYF.

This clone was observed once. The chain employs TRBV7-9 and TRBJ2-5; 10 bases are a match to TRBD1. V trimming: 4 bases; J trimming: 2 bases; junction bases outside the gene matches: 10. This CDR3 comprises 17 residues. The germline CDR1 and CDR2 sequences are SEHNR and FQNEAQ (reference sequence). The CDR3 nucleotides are TGTGCCAGCAGCTACGACATTGGGACAGGGGCTCAAGAGACCCAGTACTTC. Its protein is CASSYDIGTGAQETQYF.

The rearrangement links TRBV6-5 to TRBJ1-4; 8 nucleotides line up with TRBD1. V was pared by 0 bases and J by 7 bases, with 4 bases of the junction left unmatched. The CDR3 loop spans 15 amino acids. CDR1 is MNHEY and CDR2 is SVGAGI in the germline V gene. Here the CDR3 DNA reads TGTGCCAGCAGTTACTCGGTGACAGGGGTTGAAAAACTGTTTTTT. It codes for CASSYSVTGVEKLFF.

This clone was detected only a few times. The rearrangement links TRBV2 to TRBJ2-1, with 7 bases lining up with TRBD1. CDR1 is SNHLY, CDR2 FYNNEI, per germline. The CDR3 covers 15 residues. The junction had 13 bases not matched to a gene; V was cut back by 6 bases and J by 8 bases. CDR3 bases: TGTGCCAGCAGGCCCCCGCCGACAGGGATGGATGAGCAGTTCTTC. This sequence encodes CASRPPPTGMDEQFF.

CDR3 nucleotides: TGTGCCAGCAGGACAGGACGTAGCTCCTACAATGAGCAGTTCTTC. Its translation: CASRTGRSSYNEQFF. V and J are TRBV6-1 and TRBJ2-1, with D possibly TRBD1 on 6 matching bases. V lost 6 bases and J lost 0, with 12 bases in between. The CDR3 totals 15 residues. From germline, CDR1 is MNHNS and CDR2 SASEGT.

CDR3 sequence reads: CAISESNLGQGKNYEQYF. The DNA for the CDR3 is TGTGCCATCAGTGAGTCAAATCTGGGCCAGGGGAAAAACTACGAGCAGTACTTC. This chain joins TRBV10-3 and TRBJ2-7; perhaps TRBD1 as D (6 bases). The germline V gene encodes CDR1 ENHRY and CDR2 SYGVKD. This CDR3 comprises 18 residues. Trimming pared 0 bases from V and 3 bases from J, leaving 21 bases between.

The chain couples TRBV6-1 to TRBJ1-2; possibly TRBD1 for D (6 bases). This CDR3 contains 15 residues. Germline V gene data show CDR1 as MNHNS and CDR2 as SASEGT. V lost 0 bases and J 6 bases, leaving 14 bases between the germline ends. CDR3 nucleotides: TGTGCCAGCAGTGAAGCCTTGATGGGGGCGGATGGCTACACCTTC. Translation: CASSEALMGADGYTF.

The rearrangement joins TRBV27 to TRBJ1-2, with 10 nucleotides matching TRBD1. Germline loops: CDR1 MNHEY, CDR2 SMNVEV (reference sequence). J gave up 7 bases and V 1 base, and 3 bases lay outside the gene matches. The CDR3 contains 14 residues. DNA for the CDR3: TGTGCCAGCAGTTTATTGGACAGGGGGGGTGGCTACACCTTC. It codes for CASSLLDRGGGYTF.

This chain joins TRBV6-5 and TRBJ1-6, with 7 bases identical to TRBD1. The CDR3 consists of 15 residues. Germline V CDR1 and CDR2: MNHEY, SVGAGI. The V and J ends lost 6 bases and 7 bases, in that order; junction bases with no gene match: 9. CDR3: CASSRQGGSNSPLHF. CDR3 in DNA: TGTGCCAGCAGCCGACAGGGTGGGTCAAATTCACCCCTCCACTTT.

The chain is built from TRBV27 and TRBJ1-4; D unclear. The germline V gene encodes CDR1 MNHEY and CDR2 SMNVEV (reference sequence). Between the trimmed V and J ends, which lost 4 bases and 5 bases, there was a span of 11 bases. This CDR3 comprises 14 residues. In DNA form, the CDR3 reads TGTGCCAGCAGTTACACCCTCGGGAATGAAAAACTGTTTTTT. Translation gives CASSYTLGNEKLFF. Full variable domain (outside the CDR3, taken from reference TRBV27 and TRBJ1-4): EAQVTQNPRYLITVTGKKLTVTCSQNMNHEYMSWYRQDPGLGLRQIYYSMNVEVTDKGDVPEGYKVSRKEKRNFPLILESPSPNQTSLYFCASSYTLGNEKLFFGSGTQLSVL.

The CDR3 region has the DNA TGTGCCAGCAGTGAATATGGGCCTAGCGGGCTCCACGAGCAGTACTTC. Protein sequence: CASSEYGPSGLHEQYF. This rearrangement joins TRBV25-1 to TRBJ2-7; 8 nucleotides line up with TRBD2. The CDR3 length is 16 residues. V shed 0 bases, J shed 5 bases, and the junction held 9 bases outside the gene matches. The germline CDR1 and CDR2 sequences are MGHDK and SYGVNS.

The CDR3 loop reads CASSLSSGGIETQYF. For the CDR3, the DNA is TGCGCCAGCAGCTTGTCCAGCGGGGGAATCGAGACCCAGTACTTC. This chain uses TRBV5-1 with TRBJ2-5, with 8 bases aligning to TRBD2. This CDR3 has 15 residues. CDR1 and CDR2 from the germline V gene are SGHRS and YFSETQ. Trimming took 1 base from V and 5 from J; bases not matched to a gene: 7.

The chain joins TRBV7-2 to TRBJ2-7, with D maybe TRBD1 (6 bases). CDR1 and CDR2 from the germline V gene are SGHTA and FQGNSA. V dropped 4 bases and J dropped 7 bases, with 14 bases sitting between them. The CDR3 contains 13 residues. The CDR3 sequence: CASSSAGVSEQYF. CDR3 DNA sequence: TGTGCCAGCAGCTCAGCAGGGGTCTCTGAGCAGTACTTC.

The CDR3 nucleotides are TGTGCCAGCAGCTTAGATCTGGCGTGGGGTTCGACTGAAGCTTTCTTT. Encoded protein: CASSLDLAWGSTEAFF. This sequence joins TRBV11-2 and TRBJ1-1; no firm D call. CDR3 length: 16 amino acids. V was pared by 0 bases and J by 5 bases, with 16 bases between. Looked up from germline, CDR1 is SGHAT and CDR2 is FQNNGV.

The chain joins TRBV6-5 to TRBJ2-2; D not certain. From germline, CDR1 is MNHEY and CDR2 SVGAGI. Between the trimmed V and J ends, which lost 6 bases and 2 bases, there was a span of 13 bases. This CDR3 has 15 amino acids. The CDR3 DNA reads TGTGCCAGCAGGGAAAGGGCTTACAACACCGGGGAGCTGTTTTTT. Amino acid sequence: CASRERAYNTGELFF.

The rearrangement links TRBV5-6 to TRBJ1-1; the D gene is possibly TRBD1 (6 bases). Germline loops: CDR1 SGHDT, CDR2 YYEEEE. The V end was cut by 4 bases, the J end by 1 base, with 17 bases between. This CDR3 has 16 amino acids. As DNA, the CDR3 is TGTGCCAGCAGCCCTTACGCCGGACAGACGAACACTGAAGCTTTCTTT. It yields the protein CASSPYAGQTNTEAFF. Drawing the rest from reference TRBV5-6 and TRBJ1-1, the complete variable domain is DAGVTQSPTHLIKTRGQQVTLRCSPKSGHDTVSWYQQALGQGPQFIFQYYEEEERQRGNFPDRFSGHQFPNYSSELNVNALLLGDSALYLCASSPYAGQTNTEAFFGQGTRLTVV.

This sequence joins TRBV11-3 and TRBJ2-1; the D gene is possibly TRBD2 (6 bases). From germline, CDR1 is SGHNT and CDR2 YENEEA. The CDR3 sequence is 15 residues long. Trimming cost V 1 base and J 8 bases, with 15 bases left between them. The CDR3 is CASSLGRGLMDEQFF. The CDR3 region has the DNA TGTGCCAGCAGCTTAGGTCGGGGGTTGATGGATGAGCAGTTCTTC.

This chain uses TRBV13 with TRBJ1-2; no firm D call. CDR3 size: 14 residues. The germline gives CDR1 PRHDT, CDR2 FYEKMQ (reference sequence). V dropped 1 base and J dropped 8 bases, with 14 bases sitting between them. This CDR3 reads CASSLASREGGYTF. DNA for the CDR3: TGTGCCAGCAGCTTAGCATCAAGGGAAGGAGGCTACACCTTC.